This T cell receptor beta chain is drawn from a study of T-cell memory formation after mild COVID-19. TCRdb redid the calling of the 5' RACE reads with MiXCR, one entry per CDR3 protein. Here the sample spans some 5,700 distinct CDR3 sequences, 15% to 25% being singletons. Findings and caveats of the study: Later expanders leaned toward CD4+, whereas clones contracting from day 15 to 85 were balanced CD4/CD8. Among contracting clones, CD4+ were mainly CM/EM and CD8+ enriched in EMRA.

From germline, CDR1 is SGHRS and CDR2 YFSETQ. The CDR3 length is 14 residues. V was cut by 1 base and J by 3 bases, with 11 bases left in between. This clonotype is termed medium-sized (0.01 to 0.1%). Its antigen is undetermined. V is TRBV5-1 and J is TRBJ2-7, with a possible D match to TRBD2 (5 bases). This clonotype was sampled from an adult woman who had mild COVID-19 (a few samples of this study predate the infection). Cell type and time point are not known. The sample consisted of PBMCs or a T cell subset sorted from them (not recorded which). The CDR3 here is CASSLTDGNYEQYF. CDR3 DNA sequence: TGCGCCAGCAGCTTGACGGACGGGAACTACGAGCAGTACTTC.